Following are 16 T cell receptor beta chains from one sample sequenced in a study of cytomegalovirus exposure and HLA in healthy donors. A multiplex PCR was run with 60 Vbeta primers and 13 Jbeta primers. Using immunoSEQ multiplex PCR, the repertoire was profiled, and TCRdb retains in-frame clones only, with some absent. The sample shows some 210,000 clones, approximately 87% of them seen only once. The source material was PBMCs. Source of these receptors: a man aged 25-40 years in good health and CMV-seronegative.

The chain recombines TRBV7-9 with TRBJ1-4; D gene uncertain. Germline V CDR1 and CDR2: SEHNR, FQNEAQ (reference sequence). This CDR3 has 11 amino acids. V dropped 5 bases and J dropped 13 bases, with 11 bases sitting between them. Here the CDR3 reads CASSRDMGLFF. The DNA for the CDR3 is TGTGCCAGCAGCCGCGACATGGGACTGTTTTTT.

This clone was counted between two and nine times. J is TRBJ2-5 and V is TRBV2; the match to TRBD1 covers 8 bases. Germline trimming cut 5 bases from V and 5 bases from J; bases unmatched to any gene: 13. From germline, CDR1 is SNHLY and CDR2 FYNNEI. This CDR3 comprises 16 residues. The CDR3 here is CASSHTDPGGAETQYF. The CDR3 DNA is TGTGCCAGCAGTCACACCGATCCAGGGGGCGCGGAGACCCAGTACTTC.

CDR3 in DNA: TGTGCCAGCAGCTTTTTAGGGAGCCATGGCTACACCTTC. Translated, it gives CASSFLGSHGYTF. The chain combines TRBV6-5 with TRBJ1-2, with no clear D. Germline V gene lookup returns CDR1 MNHEY and CDR2 SVGAGI. There are 13 residues in the CDR3. V was cut by 6 bases and J by 6 bases, with 14 bases left in between.

The chain is built from TRBV2 and TRBJ1-1; TRBD1 aligns across 9 bases. The CDR3 is 14 residues long. V lost 6 bases, J lost 8 bases, and 10 bases stayed unmatched. The germline CDR1 and CDR2 sequences are SNHLY and FYNNEI. CDR3: CASSGQGRVGEAFF. CDR3 sequence (DNA): TGTGCCAGCAGCGGACAGGGGAGGGTGGGAGAAGCTTTCTTT.

This clone was seen a few times. The rearrangement uses TRBV4-1 and TRBJ1-2, with D possibly TRBD1 on 5 matching bases. Trimming removed 4 bases at V and 0 bases at J, with 15 bases between. The germline V gene has CDR1 MGHRA and CDR2 YSYEKL. The CDR3 extends over 16 amino acids. The CDR3 protein is CASSLGAERTNYGYTF. CDR3 DNA sequence: TGCGCCAGCAGCCTAGGGGCAGAACGAACTAACTATGGCTACACCTTC.

V and J are TRBV28 and TRBJ1-4; 7 bases are a match to TRBD1. CDR1 is MDHEN and CDR2 is SYDVKM in the germline V gene. The CDR3 contains 15 residues. V lost 6 bases and J lost 7; bases outside the gene matches: 11. CDR3 protein: CASRATGRWGEKLFF. DNA of the CDR3: TGTGCCAGCAGAGCGACAGGGAGATGGGGTGAAAAACTGTTTTTT.

The chain employs TRBV5-1 and TRBJ2-7, with 9 positions matching TRBD2. The trim removed 0 bases at V and 7 bases at J, leaving 5 bases unmatched. The CDR3 has 14 residues. Germline CDR1 and CDR2: SGHRS and YFSETQ. DNA of the CDR3: TGCGCCAGCAGCTTGGTAGCGGGAGTTGGGGAGCAGTACTTC. It translates to CASSLVAGVGEQYF.

In nucleotides, the CDR3 is TGTGCCAGCAGCCAAGACGTGGGGGGTGTTAGCACAGATACGCAGTATTTT. Its translation is CASSQDVGGVSTDTQYF. J is TRBJ2-3 and V is TRBV4-2; possible D gene TRBD2, 6 bases. The CDR3 runs to 17 residues. The germline V and J ends were trimmed by 0 bases and 0 bases, with 13 bases remaining between them. Germline CDR1 is LGHNA and CDR2 is YNFKEQ.

The gene calls are TRBV13 and TRBJ1-4; tentatively, D is TRBD1 (5 bases). Per germline, CDR1 PRHDT and CDR2 FYEKMQ (reference sequence). The CDR3 length is 16 residues. V lost 3 bases and J lost 0, with 11 bases in between. The CDR3 loop reads CASSFLSGATNEKLFF. The CDR3 bases are TGTGCCAGCAGCTTCTTATCGGGGGCAACTAATGAAAAACTGTTTTTT.

The chain uses TRBV18 and TRBJ2-1, with D tentatively TRBD2 (6 bases). Germline values: CDR1 KGHSH, CDR2 LQKENI. The CDR3 runs 13 residues. Trimming cost V 5 bases and J 7 bases, with 12 bases left between them. CDR3 region: CASSATSENEQFF. The CDR3 DNA is TGTGCCAGCTCAGCGACTAGTGAGAATGAGCAGTTCTTC.

The chain has TRBV19 and TRBJ1-2; D might be TRBD1 (5 bases). Germline V gene lookup returns CDR1 LNHDA and CDR2 SQIVND (reference sequence). Trimming took 3 bases from V and 6 from J, leaving 20 bases between them. The CDR3 runs 16 residues. As DNA, the CDR3 is TGTGCCAGTAGTATTCCCCCGGCCCGACAGACGAATGGCTACACCTTC. It encodes CASSIPPARQTNGYTF. The whole variable domain, remainder taken from reference TRBV19 and TRBJ1-2, is DGGITQSPKYLFRKEGQNVTLSCEQNLNHDAMYWYRQDPGQGLRLIYYSQIVNDFQKGDIAEGYSVSREKKESFPLTVTSAQKNPTAFYLCASSIPPARQTNGYTFGSGTRLTVV.

V and J are TRBV9 and TRBJ2-1, with 10 nucleotides matching TRBD2. This CDR3 spans 15 amino acids. V lost 7 bases, J lost 8 bases, and 12 bases stayed unmatched. Germline V CDR1 and CDR2: SGDLS, YYNGEE. DNA for the CDR3: TGTGCCAGCGCCTCCAGCGGGAGGGCCGGGTATGAGCAGTTCTTC. This sequence encodes CASASSGRAGYEQFF.

The V call is TRBV21-1, the J call TRBJ2-7; the table's D gene call, TRBD1, was not cross checked with the DNA. TRBV21-1 is a pseudogene segment. This CDR3 comprises 15 residues. The CDR3 loop reads CASSKLGTGSYEQYF. CDR3 nucleotide sequence: TGTGCCAGCAGCAAACTAGGGACAGGGTCCTACGAGCAGTACTTC.

The chain links TRBV27 to TRBJ2-1; TRBD2 is a possible D gene (6 bases). Germline V gives CDR1 MNHEY, CDR2 SMNVEV (reference sequence). V was shortened by 6 bases and J by 7 bases, with 13 bases between the two germline ends. This CDR3 spans 13 amino acids. In DNA, the CDR3 is TGTGCCAGCAGCGTGGGCGGGATTAATGAGCAGTTCTTC. Translation: CASSVGGINEQFF.

The CDR3 sequence is CASSSQRQIYSPLHF. The DNA for the CDR3 is TGTGCCAGCAGCTCCCAGCGACAGATCTATTCACCCCTCCACTTT. V usage is TRBV7-2 and J usage is TRBJ1-6, with D possibly TRBD1 on 5 matching bases. This CDR3 is built from 15 residues. Germline loops: CDR1 SGHTA, CDR2 FQGNSA. V dropped 4 bases and J dropped 8 bases, with 15 bases sitting between them.

The J gene is TRBJ1-1, the V gene TRBV10-3; tentative D call: TRBD1 (6 bases). The CDR3 extends over 14 amino acids. Germline CDR1 and CDR2: ENHRY and SYGVKD. V was pared by 0 bases and J by 11 bases, with 16 bases between. CDR3 amino acids: CAISESARGSRAFF. DNA for the CDR3: TGTGCCATCAGTGAGTCGGCCAGGGGTTCACGGGCTTTCTTT.